The 25 T cell receptor beta chains reported below all come from one sample, sequenced in a study of blood T cells in healthy people across ages. Sample-barcoded 5' priming and a J-beta primer mix drove a second PCR of 7 to 11 cycles. MiXCR, run by TCRdb on the 5' RACE reads, gives a single entry per CDR3 protein. The sample has some 890,000 distinct CDR3 sequences, about 29% seen once; the top ten hold around 9.6%. The data were also submitted as part of a second study, on T cells of mothers and their children.

Sequencing was done on a sample of blood. The source of these receptors is a woman in her thirties or forties in good health.

There are a few counts of this clonotype. This chain uses TRBV14 with TRBJ2-4, with D possibly matching TRBD1 (5 bases). Germline V gives CDR1 SGHDN, CDR2 FVKESK. There are 14 residues in the CDR3. The ends were cut back, 3 bases at V and 7 bases at J, with 13 bases in the middle. DNA of the CDR3: TGTGCCAGCAGCCACGACAGTGTAAGGAACATTCAGTACTTC. It codes for CASSHDSVRNIQYF.

The V and J genes are TRBV24-1 and TRBJ2-3, with D possibly TRBD2 on 6 matching bases. V was cut by 5 bases and J by 2 bases, with 16 bases left in between. There are 16 residues in the CDR3. Looked up from germline, CDR1 is KGHDR and CDR2 is SFDVKD. DNA of the CDR3: TGTGCCACCAGTGGTTCGGCGGGGCCTCACACAGATACGCAGTATTTT. Residues: CATSGSAGPHTDTQYF.

This clonotype was counted at least ten times. The chain recombines TRBV25-1 with TRBJ1-5; D perhaps matches TRBD1 (6 bases). V lost 3 bases, J lost 3 bases, and 9 bases lay in between. CDR3 length: 14 residues. CDR1 is MGHDK, CDR2 SYGVNS, per germline. The CDR3 is CASSERTDNQPQHF. In nucleotides, the CDR3 is TGTGCCAGCAGTGAGAGGACAGACAATCAGCCCCAGCATTTT.

Regarding this clonotype: It may be a read error: a sequence one base away is much more abundant. The chain links TRBV20-1 to TRBJ2-3, with 12 positions matching TRBD2. The CDR3 is 17 residues long. Germline V gene lookup returns CDR1 DFQATT and CDR2 SNEGSKA (reference sequence). The CDR3 spells CNARALAGGLRTDTQYF. In nucleotides, the CDR3 is TGCAATGCTAGAGCCCTAGCGGGGGGGCTTCGCACAGATACGCAGTATTTT.

This clonotype was found many times. CDR3 sequence (DNA): TGTGCCAGCAGCGTAGGGGCGGCAGGGGGACGATACGAGCAGTACTTC. This gives the protein CASSVGAAGGRYEQYF. The chain uses TRBV9 and TRBJ2-7; 7 bases fit TRBD1. The CDR3 is made up of 16 amino acids. The germline V gene encodes CDR1 SGDLS and CDR2 YYNGEE. V lost 0 bases to trimming and J lost 4 bases; unmatched junction nucleotides: 10.

This clonotype was recorded a few times. V usage is TRBV24-1 and J usage is TRBJ2-3; D uncertain. Trimming took 6 bases from V and 3 from J, leaving 15 bases between them. Germline V lookup: CDR1 KGHDR, CDR2 SFDVKD. The CDR3 covers 15 residues. This CDR3 reads CATSNSRMGTDTQYF. The CDR3 DNA follows: TGTGCCACCAGTAATTCGAGGATGGGGACAGATACGCAGTATTTT.

CDR3 DNA sequence: TGCGCCAGCAGTCTGTGGACACCGGGATCACCCCTCCACTTT. Encoded protein: CASSLWTPGSPLHF. J is TRBJ1-6 and V is TRBV5-1; D perhaps matches TRBD1 (5 bases). This CDR3 comprises 14 residues. CDR1 is SGHRS and CDR2 is YFSETQ in the germline V gene. The V end lost 5 bases, the J end lost 10 bases, and 16 bases lay between the germline ends. Together with reference TRBV5-1 and TRBJ1-6, the CDR3 gives the full variable domain: KAGVTQTPRYLIKTRGQQVTLSCSPISGHRSVSWYQQTPGQGLQFLFEYFSETQRNKGNFPGRFSGRQFSNSRSEMNVSTLELGDSALYLCASSLWTPGSPLHFGNGTRLTVT.

This clonotype came up a few times. Being one base from a much bigger clone, this may be a read error. The chain recombines TRBV28 with TRBJ1-2; possible D gene TRBD1, 6 bases. This CDR3 region has 14 residues. The germline V gene has CDR1 MDHEN and CDR2 SYDVKM. The V end was cut by 3 bases, the J end by 4 bases, with 12 bases between. CDR3 protein: CASSLSTGSYGYTF. The CDR3 DNA is TGTGCCAGCAGTTTGTCCACAGGGAGCTATGGCTACACCTTC.

This clonotype was detected only once. At one end the junction does not follow the germline gene, possibly because of a read error. This chain joins TRBV7-6 and TRBJ1-4; D not resolved. Germline CDR1 reads SGHVS; CDR2 reads FNYEAQ. The length of the CDR3 is 12 residues. The CDR3 spells CANSFSGEKRFF. In DNA form, the CDR3 reads TGTGCCAACAGCTTTTCTGGGGAAAAACGGTTTTTT.

This clonotype was detected ten times or more. The chain links TRBV6-1 to TRBJ2-1; the D gene is possibly TRBD2 (7 bases). V lost 6 bases and J lost 5, with 17 bases in between. The V gene's germline CDR1 is MNHNS and CDR2 SASEGT. The CDR3 is 15 residues long. The CDR3 coding sequence is TGTGCCAGCAGGACCCTAGGGGGGGGCAACAATGAGCAGTTCTTC. It encodes CASRTLGGGNNEQFF.

The rearrangement uses TRBV2 and TRBJ2-5; D is unresolved. The J call may be in error: the DNA end matches TRBJ2-7 better. The germline V gene encodes CDR1 SNHLY and CDR2 FYNNEI. The CDR3 is 12 residues long. CDR3 amino acids: CASSASNYEQYF. The CDR3 region has the DNA TGTGCCAGCAGTGCGTCCAACTACGAGCAGTACTTC.

This clonotype was seen only once. The conserved phenylalanine or tryptophan normally closing the CDR3 is absent here, so this likely arose from a read error. CDR3 in DNA: TGCGCCAGCAGCCAAGCAGGGACCGCCACTGAAGCTTTCTAT. As protein: CASSQAGTATEAFY. The chain combines TRBV4-1 with TRBJ1-1; perhaps TRBD1 as D (5 bases). The CDR3 contains 14 residues. The V end lost 1 base, the J end lost 4 bases, and 10 bases lay between the germline ends. Germline CDR1 reads MGHRA; CDR2 reads YSYEKL.

This clonotype is a singleton in its sample. A read error may be the cause here, since a much bigger clone is one base away. This chain uses TRBV7-2 with TRBJ2-1; D ambiguous. CDR1 SGHTA and CDR2 FQGNSA come from the germline V gene. This CDR3 spans 14 amino acids. The CDR3 here is CASGGLSSYNEQCF. DNA for the CDR3: TGTGCCAGCGGCGGCTTAAGCTCCTACAATGAGCAGTGCTTC. Supplemented by reference TRBV7-2 and TRBJ2-1, the full variable domain reads GAGVSQSPSNKVTEKGKDVELRCDPISGHTALYWYRQSLGQGLEFLIYFQGNSAPDKSGLPSDRFSAERTGGSVSTLTIQRTQQEDSAVYLCASGGLSSYNEQCFGPGTRLTVL.

The table lists this clonotype with a few counts. The chain combines TRBV27 with TRBJ1-6; TRBD1 aligns across 7 bases. Losses at the gene ends were 6 bases for V and 8 bases for J; bases not matched to a gene: 10. CDR3 size: 15 residues. The germline V gene encodes CDR1 MNHEY and CDR2 SMNVEV (reference sequence). Here the CDR3 reads CASSTMGGGYSPLHF. The CDR3 bases are TGTGCCAGCAGCACTATGGGAGGGGGCTATTCACCCCTCCACTTT.

This clonotype was found a few times. The chain combines TRBV20-1 with TRBJ1-5; possibly TRBD1 for D (6 bases). V was clipped by 1 base and J by 0 bases, with 10 bases between them. Looked up from germline, CDR1 is DFQATT and CDR2 is SNEGSKA (reference sequence). This CDR3 is 15 amino acids long. CDR3 loop: CSARVGGLSNQPQHF. DNA for the CDR3: TGCAGTGCTAGAGTGGGGGGCCTTAGCAATCAGCCCCAGCATTTT.

A note on this clonotype: This could be a read error, since a much larger clone is one nucleotide away. The J gene is TRBJ2-3, the V gene TRBV12-3 or TRBV12-4; possibly TRBD1 for D (5 bases). The CDR3 runs to 15 residues. V was cut by 7 bases and J by 4 bases, with 18 bases left in between. This CDR3 reads CASTPGQGLADTQYF. DNA for the CDR3: TGTGCCAGCACCCCAGGGCAGGGATTGGCAGATACGCAGTATTTT.

The genes are TRBV4-1 and TRBJ1-2; D may be TRBD1 (6 bases). Germline V gene lookup returns CDR1 MGHRA and CDR2 YSYEKL. With 1 base removed from V and 7 bases from J, the gap between germline ends came to 13 bases. The CDR3 is 14 residues long. The CDR3 region has the DNA TGCGCCAGCAGCCAAGGGACAGATTTTAGTGGCTACACCTTC. It specifies CASSQGTDFSGYTF.

This clonotype has a handful of counts. The chain couples TRBV7-9 to TRBJ2-5; TRBD2 is a possible D gene (6 bases). Trimming removed 9 bases at V and 5 bases at J, with 19 bases between. Germline V gene sequence: CDR1 SEHNR, CDR2 FQNEAQ (reference sequence). The length of the CDR3 is 14 residues. The CDR3 sequence is CASQSSDYGETQYF. The CDR3 bases are TGTGCCAGTCAATCTTCGGACTACGGGGAGACCCAGTACTTC.

This clonotype was seen once. A read error is possible here, since a much larger clone lies one base away. The V gene is TRBV7-2, the J gene TRBJ2-1; D is perhaps TRBD2 (7 bases). Germline lookup yields CDR1 SGHTA and CDR2 FQGNSA. CDR3 length: 15 residues. CDR3 bases: TGTGCCAGCAGCCCCCGGCGGGGGCCGTACAATGAGCGGTTCTTC. Its translation: CASSPRRGPYNERFF.

The gene calls are TRBV7-9 and TRBJ1-3; D remains ambiguous. CDR1 and CDR2 from the germline V gene are SEHNR and FQNEAQ (reference sequence). The CDR3 consists of 11 residues. Between the trimmed V and J ends, which lost 7 bases and 4 bases, there was a span of 5 bases. The CDR3, as DNA: TGTGCCAGCATCTCGGGAAACACCATATATTTT. The encoded protein is CASISGNTIYF. Looking up the rest from reference TRBV7-9 and TRBJ1-3 gives the full variable domain: DTGVSQNPRHKITKRGQNVTFRCDPISEHNRLYWYRQTLGQGPEFLTYFQNEAQLEKSRLLSDRFSAERPKGSFSTLEIQRTEQGDSAMYLCASISGNTIYFGEGSWLTVV.

The rearrangement links TRBV6-4 to TRBJ2-5; TRBD2 might be the D (6 bases). The J call could be wrong; TRBJ2-7 is a better fit for the DNA end. This CDR3 is 14 amino acids long. Germline V gene lookup returns CDR1 MRHNA and CDR2 SNTAGT. As DNA, the CDR3 is TGTGCCACCCAAAAGAGGGACTCAAGTTACGAGCAGTACTTC. Residues: CATQKRDSSYEQYF.

This clonotype rates as medium-sized. The chain links TRBV3-1 to TRBJ2-7; D unclear. Deletions cut 1 base from V and 2 bases from J, with 0 bases between. CDR1 is LGHDT, CDR2 YNNKEL, per germline (reference sequence). The CDR3 runs 11 residues. The DNA for the CDR3 is TGTGCCAGCAGCCAAGCCTACGAGCAGTACTTC. As protein: CASSQAYEQYF.

Here the CDR3 reads CASRFGTGERGYTF. The CDR3 DNA sequence: TGTGCCAGCAGATTCGGGACAGGGGAGCGTGGCTACACCTTC. The chain combines TRBV5-6 with TRBJ1-2, with 10 bases fitting TRBD1. V shed 5 bases and J 7 bases; nucleotides not matched to a gene: 8. The CDR3 is 14 residues long. Germline V lookup: CDR1 SGHDT, CDR2 YYEEEE.

This clonotype has just one count. The V gene is TRBV20-1, the J gene TRBJ1-1; a possible D gene is TRBD1 (6 bases). The CDR3 covers 14 residues. Germline V gene lookup returns CDR1 DFQATT and CDR2 SNEGSKA (reference sequence). V shed 6 bases and J shed 4 bases, with 18 bases lying between them. CDR3 in DNA: TGCAGTGCCATTGTGGGGGGCGCGGGCACTGAAGCTTTCTTT. This gives the protein CSAIVGGAGTEAFF.

Details on this clonotype: One end of the junction fails to match germline, which may point to a read error. The rearrangement uses TRBV6-2 or TRBV6-3 and TRBJ1-5; 10 nucleotides match TRBD1. Germline-derived CDR1 and CDR2 are MNHEY and SVGEGT. The CDR3 runs 17 residues. In DNA form, the CDR3 reads TGTGCCAGCAGTTACTCAAGGGACAGGGGCCTCAGTCAGCCCCGGCATTTT. As protein: CASSYSRDRGLSQPRHF.